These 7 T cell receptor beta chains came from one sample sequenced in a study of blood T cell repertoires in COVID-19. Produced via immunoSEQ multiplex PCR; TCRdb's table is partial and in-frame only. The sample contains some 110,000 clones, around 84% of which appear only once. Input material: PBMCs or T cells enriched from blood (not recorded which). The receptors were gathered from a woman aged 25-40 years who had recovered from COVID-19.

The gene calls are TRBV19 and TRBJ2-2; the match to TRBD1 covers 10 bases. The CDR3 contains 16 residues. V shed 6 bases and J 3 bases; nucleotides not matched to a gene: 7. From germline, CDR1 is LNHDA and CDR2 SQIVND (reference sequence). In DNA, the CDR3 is TGTGCCAGTAGATCGTCCGGGACAGGGGACACCGGGGAGCTGTTTTTT. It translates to CASRSSGTGDTGELFF.

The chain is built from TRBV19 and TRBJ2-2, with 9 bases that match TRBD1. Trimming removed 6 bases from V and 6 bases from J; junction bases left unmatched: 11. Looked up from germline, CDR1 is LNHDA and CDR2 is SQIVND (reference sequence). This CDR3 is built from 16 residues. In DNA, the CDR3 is TGTGCCAGTAGGGACATAACAGGGGGCGCCGCCGGGGAGCTGTTTTTT. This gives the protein CASRDITGGAAGELFF.

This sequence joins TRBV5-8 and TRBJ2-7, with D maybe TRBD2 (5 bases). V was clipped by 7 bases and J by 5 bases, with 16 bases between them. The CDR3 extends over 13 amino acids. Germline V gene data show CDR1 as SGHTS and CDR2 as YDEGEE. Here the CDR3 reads CASRLSPGNEQYF. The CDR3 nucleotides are TGTGCCAGCCGCCTGAGCCCGGGAAACGAGCAGTACTTC.

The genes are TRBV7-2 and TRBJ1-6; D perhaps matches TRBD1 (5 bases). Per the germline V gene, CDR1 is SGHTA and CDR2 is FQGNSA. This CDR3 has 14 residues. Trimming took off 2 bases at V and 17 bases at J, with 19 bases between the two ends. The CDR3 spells CASSLNGGGRFFHF. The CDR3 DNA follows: TGTGCCAGCAGCTTAAACGGGGGAGGCCGCTTTTTCCACTTT.

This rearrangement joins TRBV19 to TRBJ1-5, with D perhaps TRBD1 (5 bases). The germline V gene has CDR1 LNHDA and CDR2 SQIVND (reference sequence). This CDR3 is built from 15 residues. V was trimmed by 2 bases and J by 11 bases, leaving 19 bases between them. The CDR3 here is CASSISDKPSRTQHF. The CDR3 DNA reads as TGTGCCAGTAGTATATCGGACAAGCCAAGTAGGACCCAGCATTTT.

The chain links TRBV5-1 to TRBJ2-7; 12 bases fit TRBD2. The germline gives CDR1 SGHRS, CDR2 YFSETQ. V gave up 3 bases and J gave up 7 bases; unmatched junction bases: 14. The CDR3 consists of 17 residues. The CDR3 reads CASSSGAGTSGFGEQYF. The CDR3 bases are TGCGCCAGCAGCTCAGGGGCCGGGACTAGCGGGTTCGGAGAGCAGTACTTC.

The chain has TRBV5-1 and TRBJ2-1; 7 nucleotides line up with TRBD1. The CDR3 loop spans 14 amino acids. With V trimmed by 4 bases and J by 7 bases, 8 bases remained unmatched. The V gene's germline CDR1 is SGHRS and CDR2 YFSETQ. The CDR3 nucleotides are TGCGCCAGCAGCAATGGAGACAGGGCGAATGAGCAGTTCTTC. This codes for CASSNGDRANEQFF.